Sequencing of this T cell receptor beta chain was carried out in a study of neurological immune-mediated disorders. Study results and caveats: HTLV-1-associated myelopathy showed the most TCR clonal expansion; multiple sclerosis the least, below healthy controls.

Many counts were recorded for this clonotype. Its antigen is not identified. CDR3 length: 12 residues. The germline V gene encodes CDR1 SNHLY and CDR2 FYNNEI. With 6 bases removed from V and 5 bases from J, the gap between germline ends came to 11 bases. The authors made cDNA by 5'RACE with 10-nucleotide random UMIs. From 15-18 subjects, each sequencing run yielded over 160 million TCR-beta sequences. TCRdb reprocessed the 5' RACE reads with MiXCR, giving one entry per CDR3 protein. The sample contains around 64,000 distinct CDR3 sequences, 9.5% to 15% of which appear only once. The unsorted libraries were generated from a total of 2 million PBMCs, which had been stored in RNAlater at -80 C.

The gene calls are TRBV2 and TRBJ2-7, with a possible D match to TRBD1 (5 bases). The sequenced sample was PBMCs. The origin of this receptor is a woman aged 60-75 years with HTLV-1-associated myelopathy (HAM/TSP). The CDR3 region is CASRAGIDEQYF. The CDR3 DNA is TGTGCCAGCAGGGCAGGGATCGACGAGCAGTACTTC.